There are a few counts of the clone carrying this TCR beta chain. The antigen is undetermined. This entry belongs to a study of metastatic and nonmetastatic thyroid tumors. Study-level points and caveats: Benign nodules reportedly had significantly lower TCR beta diversity than malignant thyroid tumors in blood and tumor.

All patients were treatment-naive before thyroid surgery. Through MiXCR, TCRdb re-clonotyped the PCR reads. The sample contains over 55,000 clones, roughly 30% of which appear only once. Sequences were obtained from blood. The TCR sequence derives from a female donor with papillary thyroid cancer or a benign thyroid nodule (not recorded which). Some clones in this sample may be carry-over from other donors' samples.

CDR3 loop: CASSLTPNTGELFF. The CDR3 DNA sequence: TGTGCCAGCAGCTTAACTCCGAACACCGGGGAGCTGTTTTTT. The gene calls are TRBV7-8 and TRBJ2-2; D not resolved. This CDR3 has 14 residues. Trimming left V 2 bases short and J 0 bases short, with 4 bases between. The V gene's germline CDR1 is SGHVS and CDR2 FQNEAQ.